This T cell receptor beta chain was recorded in a study of cytomegalovirus exposure and HLA in healthy donors. At the level of the study: Inside one of the first data releases sat roughly 80 million unique TCRs taken from HLA-typed donors. Findings of the study overall: It was reported in a later analysis that an Asian-associated ancestry cluster showed fewer N-insertions than the roughly 620-donor mean. Reportedly, HLA-A and HLA-B alleles of most subjects were accurately predicted from TCR beta.

In the PCR, 60 Vbeta and 13 Jbeta primers were used. Original data processing: Around 80 million unique TCR beta chains, 9.5 million to 11 million of them shared, were counted by a later analysis. Sequenced by immunoSEQ multiplex PCR; TCRdb stores in-frame clones only, minus some. The V and J calls and clone size come from that table; D and trimming were worked out from the DNA. The table lists 180,000 or so clones, with roughly 0.74% in the top ten. The germline V gene encodes CDR1 LGHNA and CDR2 YSLEER. V lost 9 bases and J lost 0, with 12 bases in between. This CDR3 has 13 amino acids. Comment on this clone: Antigen: not known.

The chain has TRBV4-3 and TRBJ2-7; perhaps TRBD2 as D (5 bases). The sequence came from a boy between 10 and 17 years old in good health and CMV-seronegative. Sequencing input: PBMCs. The CDR3 DNA sequence: TGCGCCAGACCGGACTGTAGCTCCTACGAGCAGTACTTC. This encodes CARPDCSSYEQYF.